A selection of T cell receptor beta chains follows, all from one sample in a study of beta chain features in type 1 diabetes. Clones were read by immunoSEQ multiplex PCR, and TCRdb kept only the in-frame ones, dropping some. The sample has around 140,000 clones, roughly 9.3% seen once. The sequenced sample was central memory CD4+ T cells from blood. The source of these receptors is a woman aged 40 to 50 in good health. CDR3s include the opening cysteine and the closing phenylalanine or tryptophan.

v_gene	j_gene	CDR3aa
TRBV2	TRBJ1-2	CASGDTYYGYTF
TRBV7-2	TRBJ2-5	CASSLVAGGETQYF
TRBV5-6	TRBJ2-1	CASSYIVAGGLHNEQFF
TRBV7-9	TRBJ2-7	CASSYRGQGEQYF
TRBV6-5	TRBJ2-7	CASSPGQGGREQYF
TRBV5-6	TRBJ2-3	CASSPVSSRSTDTQYF
TRBV21-1	TRBJ2-3	CASSIPLQGPDTQYF
TRBV7-8	TRBJ2-4	CASSLRGTKNIQYF
TRBV6-6	TRBJ1-1	CASSQQGAVNTEAFF
TRBV19	TRBJ2-5	CASSILQGGSETQYF
TRBV15	TRBJ2-2	CATSLVRGGTGELFF
TRBV10-1	TRBJ1-1	CASSPRVAEAFF
TRBV7-2	TRBJ1-4	CASRSRQGGEKLFF
TRBV9	TRBJ2-7	CASSVGTSGGPYEQYF
TRBV7-2	TRBJ2-5	CASSSHSGVQETQYF
TRBV29-1	TRBJ2-3	CSVETGNTDTQYF
TRBV7-6	TRBJ2-1	CASSFGLAGGNNEQFF
TRBV5-4	TRBJ2-3	CASRREGGGTDTQYF
TRBV28	TRBJ1-2	CASSLSPVFYGYTF
TRBV5-1	TRBJ2-7	CASSLDPRGGSYEQYF
TRBV27	TRBJ2-4	CASSNTGIGLQNIQYF
TRBV27	TRBJ1-2	CATWRGGYGYTF
TRBV25-1	TRBJ1-6	CASSEAGGPLHF
TRBV29-1	TRBJ2-1	CSVGDREWNEQFF
TRBV19	TRBJ1-2	CASSVQGTGRYGYTF
TRBV6-6	TRBJ1-3	CASSRGIGNTIYF
TRBV7-8	TRBJ2-7	CASSLVSGGQPPYEQYF
TRBV7-9	TRBJ2-1	CASSVQISYNEQFF
TRBV6-6	TRBJ1-6	CASSYSGTGGSPLHF
TRBV29-1	TRBJ2-3	CSVDWAANTQYF
TRBV21-1	TRBJ1-2	CASSNRQGAIGYTF
TRBV4-2	TRBJ2-5	CASSQRPAGKGAQETQYF
TRBV5-1	TRBJ1-2	CASSPGEGGYGYTF
TRBV5-1	TRBJ1-5	CASSLTTGKYQPQHF
TRBV29-1	TRBJ2-1	CSVDWTGSRNEQFF
TRBV6-1	TRBJ2-1	CASIRGLSKQFF
TRBV14	TRBJ2-7	CASSQAPGGSYEQYF
TRBV18	TRBJ2-3	CASSPTTGGGTDTQYF
TRBV7-9	TRBJ2-1	CASSARGSSYNEQFF
TRBV5-1	TRBJ2-1	CASRGSSNEQFF
TRBV5-6	TRBJ1-1	CASSWRGGRTFF
TRBV28	TRBJ1-6	CASCSTGPNSPLHF
TRBV9	TRBJ1-2	CASSVGGGQGYGYTF
TRBV7-7	TRBJ2-5	CASSSSGGYETQYF
TRBV7-2	TRBJ2-7	CASSLTGGDEQYF
TRBV5-1	TRBJ2-7	CASSPGTSGVEQYF
TRBV27	TRBJ2-6	CASSYQTGGAYSGANVLTF
TRBV4-1	TRBJ2-1	CASSQDEVRWTGTGDWNEQFF
TRBV7-2	TRBJ1-1	CASSLQGYGTEAFF
TRBV9	TRBJ2-7	CASSVGTGGLPYEQYF
TRBV28	TRBJ1-2	CASSLLSDYGYTF
TRBV29-1	TRBJ1-1	CSVVIVLNTEAFF
TRBV7-9	TRBJ2-1	CAGSRTGGARNEQFF
TRBV7-9	TRBJ1-1	CASSPDSRQEAFF
TRBV2	TRBJ2-3	CASRASGVTTDTQYF